The rows below give T cell receptor beta chains drawn from one sample of a study of T cell repertoires in cytomegalovirus infection. MiXCR, run by TCRdb on the reads, gives a single entry per CDR3 protein. The sample yields about 320,000 distinct CDR3 sequences, 8% to 10% seen once. Material for sequencing was PBMCs. The receptors stem from a human donor in good health (CMV status not recorded). Some clones in this sample may be carry-over from other donors' samples. Both conserved end residues are part of each CDR3. Fields, in order: V gene, J gene, clone size, D gene, CDR3 DNA, CDR3 protein. The D gene is left open where the match is weak. Size values are once, few and many counts, or a class for expanded clones, and some rows have none.

>TRBV20-1|TRBJ2-1|few|NA
TGCAGTGCTAGCCTGGCCGGGACCGGAGATCACAATGAGCAGTTCTTC
CSASLAGTGDHNEQFF
>TRBV12-5|TRBJ1-1|many|NA
TGTGCTAGTGGTTTGGTACCCCTCCTAGGGAGCGTGAACACTGAAGCTTTCTTT
CASGLVPLLGSVNTEAFF
>TRBV28|TRBJ2-2|few|NA
TGTGCCAGCAGTTTCCGGACAGAAAACACCGGGGAGCTGTTTTTT
CASSFRTENTGELFF
>TRBV6-1|TRBJ2-2|few|NA
TGTGCCAGCAGAGAAGCGGTCGGGGAGCTGTTTTTT
CASREAVGELFF
>TRBV7-2|TRBJ2-7|many|NA
TGTGCCAGCAGCCGCGACGGGGTCCACGAGCAGTACTTC
CASSRDGVHEQYF
>TRBV28|TRBJ2-7|many|NA
TGTGCGGGGGGGGGCTTCGGGAGAGAGCAGTACTTC
CAGGGFGREQYF
>TRBV27|TRBJ1-5|many|NA
TGTGCCAGCAGTACCCGACGGAGGGGCAATCAGCCCCAGCATTTT
CASSTRRRGNQPQHF
>TRBV4-3|TRBJ2-2|many|NA
TGCGCCAGCAGTCGTTGGCCCGGGGAGCTGTTTTTT
CASSRWPGELFF
>TRBV7-2|TRBJ2-1|few|TRBD2
TGTGCCAGCAGCCCTAGGGCCTCGACTGGCGGGAGGCCTAACAATGAGCAGTTCTTC
CASSPRASTGGRPNNEQFF
>TRBV12-3/TRBV12-4|TRBJ1-3|many|TRBD1
TGTGCCAGCAGTTTAGTTGGGACAGGGGGAAACACCATATATTTT
CASSLVGTGGNTIYF
>TRBV2|TRBJ2-2|NA|NA
TGTGCCAGCAGTCGACAGGGAGGGACCGGGGAGCTGTTTTTT
CASSRQGGTGELFF
>TRBV7-2|TRBJ2-4|many|NA
TGTGCCAGCAGCTTAGGCAGGGGTGGCAAAAACATTCAGTACTTC
CASSLGRGGKNIQYF
>TRBV4-2|TRBJ2-7|few|NA
TGTGCCAGCAGCCAAGATTGGACGAACTATTACGAGCAGTACTTC
CASSQDWTNYYEQYF
>TRBV2|TRBJ2-7|few|NA
TGTGCCAGCAGTGGAGGACGGGCCGGCGAGCAGTACTTC
CASSGGRAGEQYF
>TRBV4-2|TRBJ2-1|many|NA
TGTGCCAGCAGCCAAAGGAGGGCCAGCTCCTACAATGAGCAGTTCTTC
CASSQRRASSYNEQFF
>TRBV28|TRBJ1-2|few|NA
TGTGCCAGCAGCCCTACGTCCGCTCCCTATAGCTATGGCTACACCTTC
CASSPTSAPYSYGYTF
>TRBV3-1|TRBJ2-3|many|NA
TGTGCCAGCAGCCAAGAAGCTGGAGGGACAGATACGCAGTATTTT
CASSQEAGGTDTQYF
>TRBV20-1|TRBJ2-3|NA|NA
TGCAGTGCCCCGAGTCCCCTTGGTGGCACAGATACGCAGTATTTT
CSAPSPLGGTDTQYF
>TRBV7-2|TRBJ2-3|many|NA
TGTGCCAGCAGCCCGGGGCGGACAGATACGCAGTATTTT
CASSPGRTDTQYF
>TRBV5-1|TRBJ1-2|many|NA
TGCGCCAGCAGCTTGACGGGGCTGGACTCCAAAGCTCATGGCTACACCTTC
CASSLTGLDSKAHGYTF
>TRBV7-8|TRBJ2-1|many|NA
TGTGCCAGCAGCCCTACTTCTGCCTACAATGAGCAGTTCTTC
CASSPTSAYNEQFF
>TRBV10-3|TRBJ2-7|NA|TRBD2
TGTGCCATCAGTGAGTCGTTGCTAGCGGGGACCTACGAGCAGTACTTC
CAISESLLAGTYEQYF
>TRBV20-1|TRBJ1-1|NA|NA
TGCAGTGCTCGAGGAGGCAGCTTGAACACTGAAGCTTTCTTT
CSARGGSLNTEAFF
>TRBV4-1|TRBJ2-2|many|NA
TGCGCCAGCAGCTACAAGGTGTCCGGGGAGCTGTTTTTT
CASSYKVSGELFF
>TRBV6-2/TRBV6-3|TRBJ2-3|few|NA
TGTGCCAGCAGCCATGGGGGGCTAGCGGATGGAGCAGATACGCAGTATTTT
CASSHGGLADGADTQYF
>TRBV6-2/TRBV6-3|TRBJ1-5|few|NA
TGTGCCAGCAGTTACGGGGGACGGTACAATCAGCCCCAGCATTTT
CASSYGGRYNQPQHF
>TRBV15|TRBJ2-1|NA|TRBD2
TGTGCCACCAGTTCTAGCGGGAACTCCTACAATGAGCAGTTCTTC
CATSSSGNSYNEQFF
>TRBV27|TRBJ2-6|many|NA
TGTGCCAGCAGTTTAGGTAGGGGGGCTGGGGCCAACGTCCTGACTTTC
CASSLGRGAGANVLTF
>TRBV7-3|TRBJ2-5|NA|TRBD2
TGTGCCAGCAGCTCTAGCGGGGGGCCGCAAGAGACCCAGTACTTC
CASSSSGGPQETQYF
>TRBV5-6|TRBJ2-5|few|TRBD1
TGTGCCAGCGGCCCTTTAGGGACAGCCGAAGAGACCCAGTACTTC
CASGPLGTAEETQYF
>TRBV7-2|TRBJ1-1|many|NA
TGTGCCAGCAGCTTAGAGGCAGGTCCTACTGAAGCTTTCTTT
CASSLEAGPTEAFF
>TRBV19|TRBJ2-1|few|TRBD2
TGTGCCAGTAGTACGTATAGCGGGGGAGTCAATGAGCAGTTCTTC
CASSTYSGGVNEQFF
>TRBV20-1|TRBJ1-5|NA|NA
TGCAGTGCTAGAGATGGTGGGCCCCAGCATTTT
CSARDGGPQHF
>TRBV25-1|TRBJ2-3|many|TRBD2
TGTGCCAGCAGTTTTAGCGGGTACGCAGATACGCAGTATTTT
CASSFSGYADTQYF
>TRBV7-6|TRBJ2-3|many|NA
TGTGCCAGCAGCTTGAGGAGGGGGGGCACAGATACGCAGTATTTT
CASSLRRGGTDTQYF
>TRBV28|TRBJ1-6|many|NA
TGTGCCAGCAGCTCATTAGGATATAATTCACCCCTCCACTTT
CASSSLGYNSPLHF
>TRBV6-6|TRBJ2-1|few|TRBD2
TGTGCCAGCAGTTACGCCCTAGCGGGGTTGCACAATGAGCAGTTCTTC
CASSYALAGLHNEQFF
>TRBV19|TRBJ2-6|many|NA
TGTGCCAGTAGTATGACAGGCTTAGGAGGGGTATCTGGGGCCAACGTCCTGACTTTC
CASSMTGLGGVSGANVLTF
>TRBV7-2|TRBJ2-4|many|NA
TGTGCCAGCAGCCGCCGGGGGCAGCGGGTAGGGGACATTCAGTACTTC
CASSRRGQRVGDIQYF
>TRBV11-2|TRBJ2-1|NA|NA
TGTGCCAGCAGCTCCAGAGTGGGGCCTTCCTACAATGAGCAGTTCTTC
CASSSRVGPSYNEQFF
>TRBV28|TRBJ1-5|many|TRBD1
TGTGCCAGCAGGATTTCGGACAGGGGTTCTCAGCCCCAGCATTTT
CASRISDRGSQPQHF
>TRBV20-1|TRBJ2-1|NA|NA
TGCAGTGCTAGAGCTTGGGCAGTAGAGCAGTTCTTC
CSARAWAVEQFF
>TRBV12-3/TRBV12-4|TRBJ1-2|NA|NA
TGTGCCAGCAGTTTTTTGGGGGATCTGGGTAACTATGGCTACACCTTC
CASSFLGDLGNYGYTF
>TRBV7-8|TRBJ1-1|few|NA
TGTGCCAGCAGCTTAACAGACCTGGACACTGAAGCTTTCTTT
CASSLTDLDTEAFF
>TRBV7-2|TRBJ2-7|few|TRBD2
TGTGCCAGCAGCAGGAATAGCGGGAGTGGGTCCTACGAGCAGTACTTC
CASSRNSGSGSYEQYF
>TRBV6-2/TRBV6-3|TRBJ2-4|many|TRBD2
TGTGCCAGCAGTGGAGCGGGGTCGGGCGGAAACATTCAGTACTTC
CASSGAGSGGNIQYF
>TRBV7-2|TRBJ2-1|many|NA
TGTGCCAGCAGCCTAGGGGCCGCTCCCTGGAAGCAGTTCTTC
CASSLGAAPWKQFF
>TRBV27|TRBJ2-3|NA|TRBD2
TGTGCCAGCAGTCCCCTGGGAGGGGGACTAGCGGGGCATCGTACGCAGTATTTT
CASSPLGGGLAGHRTQYF
>TRBV28|TRBJ2-2|NA|TRBD2
TGTGCCAGCAGTCTATGGAGGAGCGGGGGATCGGGGGAGCTGTTTTTT
CASSLWRSGGSGELFF
>TRBV7-2|TRBJ2-7|many|TRBD2
TGTGCCAGCAGCCTGGGGACTAGCGGGACCCTAGAGGAGCAGTACTTC
CASSLGTSGTLEEQYF
>TRBV3-1|TRBJ2-3|many|TRBD2
TGTGCCAGCAGCCAAAGACAGAAGCGGGGGTGGAGCACAGATACGCAGTATTTT
CASSQRQKRGWSTDTQYF
>TRBV7-2|TRBJ2-5|many|TRBD2
TGTGCCAGCAGCTGGACTAGCGTCACGCAAGAGACCCAGTACTTC
CASSWTSVTQETQYF
>TRBV19|TRBJ2-2|NA|NA
TGTGCCAGTAGGGAGTTAACCGGGGAGCTGTTTTTT
CASRELTGELFF
>TRBV12-3/TRBV12-4|TRBJ1-2|NA|NA
TGTGCCAGCAGTTCGATACCTACAATGGTTCGCCATGGCTACACCTTC
CASSSIPTMVRHGYTF
>TRBV6-6|TRBJ1-1|few|NA
TGTGCCAGCAGTTACACAGGTAGCACTGAAGCTTTCTTT
CASSYTGSTEAFF
>TRBV6-1|TRBJ2-1|many|TRBD2
TGTGCCAGTAAAACAGGGACTAGCGGGTACAATGAGCAGTTCTTC
CASKTGTSGYNEQFF
>TRBV6-1|TRBJ1-5|few|NA
TGTGCCAGCAGTACACCGATCGATGGTAATCAGCCCCAGCATTTT
CASSTPIDGNQPQHF
>TRBV7-9|TRBJ2-7|NA|NA
TGTGCCAGCAGCTTAAACGAGGTGGGCTACGAGCAGTACTTC
CASSLNEVGYEQYF
>TRBV12-3/TRBV12-4|TRBJ2-7|many|NA
TGTGCCAGCAGTCCAGCTCTGGGACCCCGAACGGCCGAGCAGTACTTC
CASSPALGPRTAEQYF